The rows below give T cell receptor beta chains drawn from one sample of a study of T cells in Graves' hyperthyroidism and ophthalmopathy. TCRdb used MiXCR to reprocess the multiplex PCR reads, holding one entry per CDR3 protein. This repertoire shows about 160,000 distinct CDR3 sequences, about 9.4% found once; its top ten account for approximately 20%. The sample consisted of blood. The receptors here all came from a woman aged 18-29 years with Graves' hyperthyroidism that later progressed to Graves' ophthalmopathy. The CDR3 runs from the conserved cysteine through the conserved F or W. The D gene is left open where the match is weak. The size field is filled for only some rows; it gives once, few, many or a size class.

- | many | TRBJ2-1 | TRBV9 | TGTGCCAGCAGCGTAGGGGTTTATAATGAGCAGTTCTTC | CASSVGVYNEQFF
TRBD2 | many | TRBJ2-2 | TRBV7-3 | TGTGCCAGCAGCTTAACAGGCGGGAGGGCCGGGACCGGGGAGCTGTTTTTT | CASSLTGGRAGTGELFF
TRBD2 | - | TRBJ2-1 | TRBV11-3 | TGTGCCAGCAGCTTAGATTCGGGCGGGGGATACAATGAGCAGTTCTTC | CASSLDSGGGYNEQFF
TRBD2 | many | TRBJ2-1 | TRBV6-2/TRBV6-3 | TGTGCCAGCCGAGGGACTAGCAGTTACAATGAGCAGTTCTTC | CASRGTSSYNEQFF
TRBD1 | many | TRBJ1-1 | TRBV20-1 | TGCAGTGCTAGAGATCGGGGCAGAGGGGGCCTTCACACTGAAGCTTTCTTT | CSARDRGRGGLHTEAFF
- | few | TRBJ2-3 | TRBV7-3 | TGTGCCAGCAGCTTAATGCAGGGGCCCGATACGCAGTATTTT | CASSLMQGPDTQYF
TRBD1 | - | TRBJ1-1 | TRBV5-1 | TGCGCCAGCAGCGCTAACCCGACAGGGAAAGCTTTCTTT | CASSANPTGKAFF
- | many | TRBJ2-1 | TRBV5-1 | TGCGCCAGCAGCTTGGTGGGCTCCAAGGATGAGCAGTTCTTC | CASSLVGSKDEQFF
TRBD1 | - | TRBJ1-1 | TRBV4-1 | TGCGCCAGCAGCAGGGGACAGGGGCCCGTGAACACTGAAGCTTTCTTT | CASSRGQGPVNTEAFF
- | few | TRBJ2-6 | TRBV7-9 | TGTGCCAGCAGCCCTCGGGGGTTCGGGGCCAACGTCCTGACTTTC | CASSPRGFGANVLTF
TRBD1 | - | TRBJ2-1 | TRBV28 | TGTGCCAGCAACTCCGGGACAGGGGCCTACAATGAGCAGTTCTTC | CASNSGTGAYNEQFF
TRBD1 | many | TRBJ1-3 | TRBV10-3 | TGTGCCATCAGGGTCCCAACGACAGGGGCGCAAATCTCTGGAAACACCATATATTTT | CAIRVPTTGAQISGNTIYF
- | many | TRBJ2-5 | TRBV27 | TGTGCCAGCAGTAGGACAGCCGGCGGGGAGACCCAGTACTTC | CASSRTAGGETQYF
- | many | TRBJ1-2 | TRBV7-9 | TGTGCCAGCAGCTTAGGGCAGGGCGGCTACACCTTC | CASSLGQGGYTF
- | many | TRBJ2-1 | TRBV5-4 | TGTGCCAGCAGCTTGGACCAGTCCTACAATGAGCAGTTCTTC | CASSLDQSYNEQFF
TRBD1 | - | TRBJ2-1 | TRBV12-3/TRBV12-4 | TGTGCCAGCAGTTGGGGGACAGGGGGCCACAATGAGCAGTTCTTC | CASSWGTGGHNEQFF
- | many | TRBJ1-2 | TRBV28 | TGTGCCAGCAGTTTCGGCACCTATAACTATGGCTACACCTTC | CASSFGTYNYGYTF
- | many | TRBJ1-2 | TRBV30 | TGTGCCTGGAGCAGCATGGGCGGCTACACCTTC | CAWSSMGGYTF
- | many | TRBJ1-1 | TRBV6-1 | TGTGCCAGCAGTGAATGGGGGGAGGGCATGAACACTGAAGCTTTCTTT | CASSEWGEGMNTEAFF
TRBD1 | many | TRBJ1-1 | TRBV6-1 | TGTGCCAGCAGTGAAGCCCCCGGGACAGGGGGAGGGACTGAAGCTTTCTTT | CASSEAPGTGGGTEAFF